This T cell receptor beta chain was obtained from a study of regulatory T cells in long-lasting Graves disease. Arm-PCR of CDR3 regions and iRepertoire HTBI primers were the basis on which TCR beta libraries were built. TCRdb recomputed calls from the multiplex PCR reads with MiXCR, one row per CDR3 protein. The data hold some 250,000 distinct CDR3 sequences, with around 21% observed a single time. The time point: newly diagnosed GD, antithyroid drugs for less than 3 months. PBMCs provided the RNA from which the TCR library was made. The CDR3 loop spans 21 amino acids. In germline, CDR1 is MGHDK, CDR2 SYGVNS. V shed 2 bases, J shed 4 bases, and the junction held 24 bases outside the gene matches.

The rearrangement joins TRBV25-1 to TRBJ2-7; 9 bases line up with TRBD1. The sequencing used peripheral blood mononuclear cells (PBMCs), collected at new diagnosis, from a patient treated with antithyroid drugs. The receptor was derived from a female donor with Graves disease. CDR3: CASSEIHTRGAPGQGVYEQYF. The CDR3 coding sequence is TGTGCCAGCAGTGAAATTCACACCCGAGGGGCTCCGGGACAGGGAGTATACGAGCAGTACTTC.